This TCR beta chain was captured by sequencing in a study of CD4 T cells in relation to SARS-CoV-2 and coronaviruses (dated by TCRdb to the early 2020s). Describing the broader study: Patient-derived lymphoblastoid cell lines were used to map the HLA restriction of shared crossreactive spike epitopes. Memory CD4+ T cell crossreactivity between SARS-CoV-2 and common cold coronavirus spike proteins was assessed at the TCR clonotype level in the study. Samples from a few pre-COVID donors and the naive versus memory experiments were sequenced with the Adaptive Biotechnologies TCR-sequencing kit; other data were Illumina-based. A different TCR-beta assay, based on Illumina, was used to sequence expansion assays from other donors in the study. What the study reported, not specific to this receptor: Roughly 60% of donors had memory CD4+ clonotypes that crossrecognized SARS-CoV-2 and at least one common cold coronavirus spike. Naive versus memory sequencing indicated the assay detects memory recall responses rather than primary responses primed during culture. Because the crossreactivity analysis focused on spike protein, crossreactivity against other viral proteins was not assessed. Compared with monoreactive clones, crossreactive clones had significantly weaker SARS-CoV-2-driven expansion, a result consistent with antigenic imprinting. Because no donor provided both pre-pandemic and post-infection samples, tracing the source of pre-existing responses was limited. The study was limited by small numbers of patients and tested TCRs.

As concerns this clone: Its antigen has not been determined. There are no base qualities to consult, and no much larger clone falls within one base.

DNA from uncultured naive and memory CD4+ T cells underwent immunoSEQ TCR-beta sequencing at deep resolution. Per the original workflow: During preprocessing, nonproductive sequences were discarded, as were any CDR3s that did not begin with C, did not end with F or W, or were shorter than 7 amino acids. Cultured and uncultured naive and memory CD4+ repertoires were searched for previously identified spike- and CEF-reactive CDR3s. CDR3 homology was quantified as pairwise Levenshtein distance, calculated with the stringdist R package after three terminal residues were trimmed from each end. The immuneACCESS repertoire file appears here via TCRdb, limited to in-frame rearrangements. These files lack a portion of the clones; in checked studies, under half of the deficit traces to unresolved V genes, and the cause of the others is not known. The V and J calls and clone size are taken from that table; D and trimming were inferred from the DNA. This sample gives around 69,000 clones in total; approximately 94% of them show up just once. Around 0.15% of the sample belongs to the ten largest clones.

CD4+ T cells from unexposed donors were collected before the COVID-19 pandemic (2011-2018). To separate naive from memory CD4+ T cells, cryopreserved PBMCs first underwent CD4 enrichment and then EasySep naive CD4+ T cell enrichment. The leukapheresis product for the unexposed donors was obtained through commercial purchase. Ficoll-Paque PLUS gradient centrifugation was used to isolate PBMCs from leukapheresis product or whole blood. PBMCs were either cryopreserved at -140 degrees C or used fresh in the expansion assay. The QIAamp Micro DNA Kit was used to extract genomic DNA from the CD4+ T cells. Taken from the germline V gene (reference sequence), the CDR1 and CDR2 loops are SEHNR and FQNEAQ. The CDR3 numbers 14 residues from cysteine through phenylalanine. Here the CDR3 DNA is all that survives: 42 bases in frame from base 1. From V the trimming removes 5 bases and from J it removes 3 bases, while the gene matches leave 5 bases of the junction unaccounted for.

The receptor was isolated from a human donor in good health. The chain couples TRBV7-9 to TRBJ2-5; TRBD2 aligns with 8 central bases. Input material: naive CD4+ T cells from PBMCs. This specimen's cell subset or site label, per the study, means: naive CD4+ T cells isolated by negative enrichment. The CDR3 here reads CASSLYSGEETQYF. The sequence in DNA is TGTGCCAGCAGCCTCTATAGCGGGGAAGAGACCCAGTACTTC.